A single sample gave rise to the 29 T cell receptor beta chains below, sequenced in a study of blood T cell repertoires in COVID-19. Assay used: immunoSEQ multiplex PCR; TCRdb lists only in-frame clones, some missing. The data hold tens of thousands of clones, with 65% to 85% observed a single time. Sequencing was done on a sample of peripheral blood. The origin of the receptors is a man between 65 and 85 years old with acute or convalescent COVID-19.

The chain carries TRBV5-1 and TRBJ2-3; 11 bases match TRBD2. Trimming cost V 4 bases and J 0 bases; bases outside gene matches: 13. The CDR3 is made up of 19 amino acids. Germline values: CDR1 SGHRS, CDR2 YFSETQ. The CDR3 region has the DNA TGCGCCAGCAGCACATTACCCGGGACTAGCGGAACTAGCACAGATACGCAGTATTTT. Translating it yields CASSTLPGTSGTSTDTQYF.

The chain recombines TRBV3-1 (or the pseudogene TRBV3-2) with TRBJ1-5; D remains unclear. The germline V gene has CDR1 LGHDT and CDR2 YNNKEL (reference sequence). This CDR3 region has 17 residues. Trimming stripped 4 bases from V and 4 bases from J, with 20 bases between. The CDR3 nucleotides are TGTGCCAGCAGCCGACCCTTACTAGGCCCAGCGAATCAGCCCCAGCATTTT. The encoded protein is CASSRPLLGPANQPQHF.

The CDR3 here is CASSFPGLDEQYF. CDR3 coding DNA: TGCGCCAGCAGCTTCCCAGGGTTAGACGAGCAGTACTTC. The V call is TRBV5-1, the J call TRBJ2-7; D might be TRBD1 (5 bases). Per germline, CDR1 SGHRS and CDR2 YFSETQ. V was pared by 2 bases and J by 5 bases, with 11 bases between. The CDR3 spans 13 residues. Full variable domain (remainder filled in from reference TRBV5-1 and TRBJ2-7): KAGVTQTPRYLIKTRGQQVTLSCSPISGHRSVSWYQQTPGQGLQFLFEYFSETQRNKGNFPGRFSGRQFSNSRSEMNVSTLELGDSALYLCASSFPGLDEQYFGPGTRLTVT.

The J gene is TRBJ2-4, the V gene TRBV6-5, with D tentatively TRBD2 (5 bases). This CDR3 has 15 amino acids. Between the trimmed V and J ends, which lost 4 bases and 0 bases, there was a span of 10 bases. The germline V gene encodes CDR1 MNHEY and CDR2 SVGAGI. The CDR3 nucleotides are TGTGCCAGCAGTTCCCTCGGGGTAGCCAAAAACATTCAGTACTTC. Amino acid sequence: CASSSLGVAKNIQYF.

The chain couples TRBV12-3 or TRBV12-4 to TRBJ1-1, with D perhaps matching TRBD1 (5 bases). The CDR3 consists of 13 residues. The V end was cut by 3 bases, the J end by 3 bases, with 8 bases between. CDR3 nucleotides: TGTGCCAGCAGTTTGGGAGGGGACACTGAAGCTTTCTTT. This codes for CASSLGGDTEAFF.

There are a few counts of this clone. The chain carries TRBV5-4 and TRBJ2-7, with unresolved D. CDR3 size: 14 residues. The V end was cut by 0 bases, the J end by 2 bases, with 9 bases between. Germline lookup yields CDR1 SGHNT and CDR2 YYREEE (reference sequence). CDR3 nucleotide sequence: TGTGCCAGCAGCTTGGCCGCCAGTCCCTACGAGCAGTACTTC. Protein: CASSLAASPYEQYF.

This clone is a singleton in its sample. This sequence joins TRBV2 and TRBJ1-3; D not certain. Germline CDR1 reads SNHLY; CDR2 reads FYNNEI. This CDR3 is 14 amino acids long. V was shortened by 5 bases and J by 0 bases, with 8 bases between the two germline ends. The CDR3 bases are TGTGCCAGCAGTATTAATTTCTCTGGAAACACCATATATTTT. Translation gives CASSINFSGNTIYF.

The rearrangement uses TRBV4-3 and TRBJ2-1; 9 bases line up with TRBD2. CDR1 and CDR2 from the germline V gene are LGHNA and YSLEER. The CDR3 contains 13 residues. The V and J ends lost 5 bases and 9 bases, in that order; junction bases with no gene match: 5. The CDR3 sequence: CASSAGGWTEQFF. CDR3 nucleotide sequence: TGCGCCAGCAGCGCGGGAGGGTGGACTGAGCAGTTCTTC.

This clone was counted between two and nine times. The gene calls are TRBV2 and TRBJ2-7; possible D gene TRBD2, 6 bases. The CDR3 contains 15 residues. The V gene lost 6 bases and the J gene lost 0 bases, with 15 bases spanning the gap. Germline CDR1 SNHLY, CDR2 FYNNEI. The CDR3 sequence is CASRERDFFSYEQYF. The CDR3 region has the DNA TGTGCCAGCAGGGAACGGGACTTCTTCTCCTACGAGCAGTACTTC.

This clone was found a few times. The chain recombines TRBV27 with TRBJ2-1; 14 nucleotides line up with TRBD2. With 3 bases clipped from V and 4 bases from J, the junction kept 5 bases outside the gene matches. The CDR3 contains 17 residues. Germline CDR1 and CDR2: MNHEY and SMNVEV (reference sequence). DNA for the CDR3: TGTGCCAGCAGTTTCGGGACTAGCGGGAGTAATTACAATGAGCAGTTCTTC. It is translated as CASSFGTSGSNYNEQFF.

This chain joins TRBV19 and TRBJ2-1; D may be TRBD2 (6 bases). Looked up from germline, CDR1 is LNHDA and CDR2 is SQIVND (reference sequence). The V gene lost 9 bases and the J gene lost 6 bases, with 18 bases spanning the gap. There are 14 residues in the CDR3. The CDR3 sequence: CASASPGEANEQFF. CDR3 DNA: TGTGCCAGCGCTAGTCCGGGAGAAGCCAATGAGCAGTTCTTC.

The V and J genes are TRBV11-3 and TRBJ2-5; maybe TRBD2 (6 bases). V lost 5 bases and J lost 0, with 13 bases in between. The CDR3 has 15 residues. The germline gives CDR1 SGHNT, CDR2 YENEEA. CDR3 in DNA: TGTGCCAGCAGCCTGGGGACGGGAGACCAAGAGACCCAGTACTTC. Translation gives CASSLGTGDQETQYF.

The chain recombines TRBV10-3 with TRBJ2-5; the D gene is possibly TRBD1 (5 bases). The CDR3 covers 13 residues. Germline assignment: CDR1 ENHRY and CDR2 SYGVKD. Trimming shortened V by 2 bases and J by 2 bases, and 6 bases separated the two germline ends. CDR3 sequence (DNA): TGTGCCATCAGTGAGCGACAGCAAGAGACCCAGTACTTC. It codes for CAISERQQETQYF.

This chain joins TRBV7-2 and TRBJ2-7, with no clear D. Trimming took 2 bases from V and 1 from J, leaving 6 bases between them. The germline V gene has CDR1 SGHTA and CDR2 FQGNSA. The CDR3 contains 13 residues. CDR3 protein: CASSLTRSYEQYF. The DNA of the CDR3 is TGTGCCAGCAGCTTAACCCGGTCCTACGAGCAGTACTTC.

This chain links TRBV2 with TRBJ1-6, with 8 bases that match TRBD1. This CDR3 contains 17 residues. Looked up from germline, CDR1 is SNHLY and CDR2 is FYNNEI. J lost 9 bases, V lost 1 base, and 11 bases had no gene match. Here the CDR3 reads CASSEGLEGTGRSPLHF. In DNA, the CDR3 is TGTGCCAGCAGTGAAGGCCTCGAGGGGACAGGTCGTTCACCCCTCCACTTT.

The chain employs TRBV7-9 and TRBJ1-1, with D uncertain. CDR1 is SEHNR and CDR2 is FQNEAQ in the germline V gene (reference sequence). V lost 5 bases and J 5 bases, leaving 15 bases between the germline ends. This CDR3 has 14 residues. CDR3 region: CASSPSQPGTEAFF. The CDR3 DNA is TGTGCCAGCAGCCCCAGCCAGCCGGGGACTGAAGCTTTCTTT.

The J gene is TRBJ2-7, the V gene TRBV27; 7 bases agree with TRBD1. Germline V CDR1 and CDR2: MNHEY, SMNVEV (reference sequence). The ends lost 1 base at V and 2 bases at J; junction bases unmatched: 2. This CDR3 comprises 14 residues. Here the CDR3 reads CASSLLGQPYEQYF. For the CDR3, the DNA is TGTGCCAGCAGTTTATTGGGACAGCCCTACGAGCAGTACTTC.

The chain joins TRBV7-9 to TRBJ1-1, with TRBD1 identical over 7 bases. The germline CDR1 and CDR2 sequences are SEHNR and FQNEAQ (reference sequence). This CDR3 region has 15 residues. J lost 2 bases, V lost 1 base, and 4 bases had no gene match. CDR3 sequence: CASSLVSGGNTEAFF. The CDR3 DNA sequence: TGTGCCAGCAGCTTAGTATCAGGGGGTAACACTGAAGCTTTCTTT.

The chain links TRBV5-1 to TRBJ2-3; 7 positions match TRBD2. This CDR3 has 15 residues. In germline, CDR1 is SGHRS, CDR2 YFSETQ. V was pared by 0 bases and J by 0 bases, with 1 base of the junction left unmatched. The CDR3 DNA reads TGCGCCAGCAGCTTGGGGCGGGGGAGCACAGATACGCAGTATTTT. Protein: CASSLGRGSTDTQYF. Based on the CDR3 plus reference TRBV5-1 and TRBJ2-3, the full variable domain is KAGVTQTPRYLIKTRGQQVTLSCSPISGHRSVSWYQQTPGQGLQFLFEYFSETQRNKGNFPGRFSGRQFSNSRSEMNVSTLELGDSALYLCASSLGRGSTDTQYFGPGTRLTVL.

The J gene is TRBJ2-7, the V gene TRBV18; 7 nucleotides line up with TRBD1. CDR1 is KGHSH, CDR2 LQKENI, per germline. This CDR3 region has 14 residues. After removal of 2 bases from V and 6 bases from J, the junction contained 7 bases not matched to a gene. Here the CDR3 DNA reads TGTGCCAGCTCACCAGAGACAGGGTCAAGCGAGCAGTACTTC. Its protein product is CASSPETGSSEQYF.

This chain links TRBV11-1 with TRBJ2-2, with 7 bases aligning to TRBD2. The CDR3 is 14 residues long. After removal of 3 bases from V and 7 bases from J, the junction contained 5 bases not matched to a gene. CDR1 and CDR2 from the germline V gene are SGHAT and FQDESV (reference sequence). CDR3 sequence: CASSFSGVNGELFF. CDR3 DNA sequence: TGTGCCAGCAGCTTCAGCGGGGTTAACGGGGAGCTGTTTTTT.

This rearrangement joins TRBV2 to TRBJ2-1, with D possibly being TRBD1 (5 bases). CDR3 size: 13 residues. Germline CDR1 reads SNHLY; CDR2 reads FYNNEI. V was shortened by 6 bases and J by 6 bases, with 12 bases between the two germline ends. DNA of the CDR3: TGTGCCAGCAGCGATAGACAGATCAATGAGCAGTTCTTC. It yields the protein CASSDRQINEQFF.

The V call is TRBV7-6, the J call TRBJ2-2; perhaps TRBD2 as D (7 bases). The CDR3 totals 18 residues. V was trimmed by 1 base and J by 0 bases, leaving 15 bases between them. Germline CDR1 SGHVS, CDR2 FNYEAQ. The CDR3 is CASSLDGGLFANTGELFF. The DNA of the CDR3 is TGTGCCAGCAGCTTAGACGGGGGGCTGTTCGCGAACACCGGGGAGCTGTTTTTT.

The chain recombines TRBV7-2 with TRBJ1-2; D possibly corresponds to TRBD1 (5 bases). The V end lost 3 bases, the J end lost 7 bases, and 9 bases lay between the germline ends. Germline-derived CDR1 and CDR2 are SGHTA and FQGNSA. The CDR3 covers 12 residues. This CDR3 is CASSFAGGGYTF. As DNA, the CDR3 is TGTGCCAGCAGCTTCGCCGGGGGTGGCTACACCTTC.

The CDR3 region has the DNA TGTGCCAGTAGCGCAGGTACCGAAAAACTGTTTTTT. It codes for CASSAGTEKLFF. This chain joins TRBV19 and TRBJ1-4; no reliable D call. The V end was cut by 6 bases, the J end by 8 bases, with 10 bases between. Germline V gives CDR1 LNHDA, CDR2 SQIVND (reference sequence). The CDR3 is 12 residues long.

The chain uses TRBV5-1 and TRBJ2-2; 9 bases are shared with TRBD2. Germline loops: CDR1 SGHRS, CDR2 YFSETQ. V lost 2 bases, J lost 1 base, and 6 bases stayed unmatched. This CDR3 region has 17 residues. The CDR3 sequence: CASSLSRTSENTGELFF. The CDR3 nucleotides read TGCGCCAGCAGCTTAAGTCGGACTAGCGAGAACACCGGGGAGCTGTTTTTT.

The chain joins TRBV10-1 to TRBJ1-2; 7 bases match TRBD1. Germline CDR1 and CDR2: WNHNN and SYGVQD (reference sequence). The CDR3 has 14 amino acids. The V and J ends lost 7 bases and 2 bases, in that order; junction bases with no gene match: 7. The CDR3 DNA reads as TGCGCCAGCATTCCGGGACAGACAAACTATGGCTACACCTTC. Encoded protein: CASIPGQTNYGYTF.

V gene TRBV2 combines with J gene TRBJ1-4; possible D gene TRBD1, 5 bases. CDR1 and CDR2 from the germline V gene are SNHLY and FYNNEI. V lost 7 bases and J 6 bases, leaving 15 bases between the germline ends. The CDR3 consists of 14 residues. CDR3 nucleotides: TGTGCCAGCACCCACAGGAGAGGATATGAAAAACTGTTTTTT. Amino acids: CASTHRRGYEKLFF.

The V call is TRBV19, the J call TRBJ1-4, with D possibly TRBD1 on 6 matching bases. Germline lookup yields CDR1 LNHDA and CDR2 SQIVND (reference sequence). The CDR3 has 17 amino acids. V lost 9 bases to trimming and J lost 2 bases, with 22 bases between them. CDR3 in amino acids: CASRTERTGPTNEKLFF. The CDR3 DNA follows: TGTGCCAGCAGGACCGAGCGAACAGGGCCCACTAATGAAAAACTGTTTTTT.